This record concerns one T cell receptor beta chain sequence. This sample is part of a study of cytomegalovirus exposure and HLA in healthy donors. Amplification used 60 Vbeta primers and 13 Jbeta primers. The assay was immunoSEQ multiplex PCR, and TCRdb's table has in-frame clones only and misses some. Among 150,000 to 200,000 clones listed, about 72% were seen once. This TCR was recovered from a man aged 45 to 65 in good health and CMV-seropositive. Sequenced: PBMCs.

The CDR3: CASSSGLAGERVETQYF. Here the CDR3 DNA reads TGTGCCAGCAGCTCCGGACTAGCGGGGGAAAGGGTGGAGACCCAGTACTTC. The V call is TRBV7-8, the J call TRBJ2-5; TRBD2 matches at 13 bases. From germline, CDR1 is SGHVS and CDR2 FQNEAQ. The V segment lost 4 bases and the J segment 5 bases; nucleotides outside the gene matches: 10. CDR3 length: 17 residues.